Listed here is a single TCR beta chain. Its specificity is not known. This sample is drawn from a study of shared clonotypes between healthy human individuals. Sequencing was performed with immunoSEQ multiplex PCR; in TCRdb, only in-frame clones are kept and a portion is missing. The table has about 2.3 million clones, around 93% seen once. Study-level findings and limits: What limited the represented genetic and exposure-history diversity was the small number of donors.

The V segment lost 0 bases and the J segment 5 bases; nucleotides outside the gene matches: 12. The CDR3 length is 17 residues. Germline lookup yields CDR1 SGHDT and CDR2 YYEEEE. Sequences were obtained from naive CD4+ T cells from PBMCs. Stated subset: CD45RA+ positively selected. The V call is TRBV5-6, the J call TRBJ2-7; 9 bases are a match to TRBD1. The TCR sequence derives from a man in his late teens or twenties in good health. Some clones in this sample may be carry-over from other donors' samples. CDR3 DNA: TGTGCCAGCAGCTTGGAAACGCGCGGGACAGGGTGGCACGAGCAGTACTTC. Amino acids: CASSLETRGTGWHEQYF.